The present TCR beta chain was sequenced within a study of spatial heterogeneity in lung cancer. On the study more broadly: Beta-chain sequences were consistently detected more often than alpha-chain sequences.

Stated time point: sample taken at primary tumor resection. Whole RNA came from tumor, nontumor lung or frozen PBMC and was sequenced without being sorted. The donors, 70 or so patients with untreated early-stage non-small cell lung cancer, provided the samples. Details on this clonotype: Its antigen is as yet unknown.

General study findings and limits: Ubiquitous, expanded tumor-derived TCRs were more frequently observed in blood at resection than at follow-up.

Per germline, CDR1 SGHTA and CDR2 FQGTGA. There are 13 residues in the CDR3. V was cut by 5 bases and J by 5 bases, with 12 bases left in between. TCRdb redid the calling of the 5' RACE reads with MiXCR, one entry per CDR3 protein. Among approximately 14,000 distinct CDR3 sequences listed, approximately 11% were seen once. This chain links TRBV7-3 with TRBJ2-5; D is unclear. Sequenced here: PBMCs, sampled at surgery. The receptor was isolated from a female donor with early-stage non-small cell lung cancer. This chain's CDR3 is CASSLTYSETQYF. For the CDR3, the DNA is TGTGCCAGCAGCCTGACTTACTCCGAGACCCAGTACTTC.